These 21 T cell receptor beta chains originate from one sample sequenced in a study of blood T cell repertoires in COVID-19. Assay: immunoSEQ multiplex PCR; the TCRdb copy retains only in-frame clones and omits some. Found here are 300,000 to 450,000 clones, over 75% of them singletons; the top ten hold 8.5% to 12%. Sequencing was performed on peripheral blood. These receptors were obtained from a woman aged 30 to 39 with COVID-19, enrolled during active disease.

J is TRBJ2-7 and V is TRBV19; 8 bases map to TRBD2. V was pared by 1 base and J by 3 bases, with 2 bases of the junction left unmatched. Germline CDR1 is LNHDA and CDR2 is SQIVND (reference sequence). CDR3 length equals 14 residues. The CDR3 region has the DNA TGTGCCAGTAGTATAGCAACTAGCGGCTACGAGCAGTACTTC. Translation gives CASSIATSGYEQYF. The whole variable domain, remainder taken from reference TRBV19 and TRBJ2-7, is DGGITQSPKYLFRKEGQNVTLSCEQNLNHDAMYWYRQDPGQGLRLIYYSQIVNDFQKGDIAEGYSVSREKKESFPLTVTSAQKNPTAFYLCASSIATSGYEQYFGPGTRLTVT.

The chain joins TRBV11-2 to TRBJ2-7; D remains unclear. The CDR3 contains 13 residues. The V gene's germline CDR1 is SGHAT and CDR2 FQNNGV. Trimming pared 5 bases from V and 4 bases from J, leaving 12 bases between. CDR3 protein: CASSLFDGYEQYF. DNA of the CDR3: TGTGCCAGCAGCCTGTTCGACGGGTACGAGCAGTACTTC.

In DNA, the CDR3 is TGTGCCAGCAGATGGGACAGAAACACCGGGGAGCTGTTTTTT. This sequence encodes CASRWDRNTGELFF. V gene TRBV28 combines with J gene TRBJ2-2, with 7 bases lining up with TRBD1. Unmatched junction bases numbered 3, after V lost 6 bases and J lost 2 bases. This CDR3 has 14 amino acids. Germline loops: CDR1 MDHEN, CDR2 SYDVKM.

CDR3 bases: TGTGCCTGGAGTGTAACCCCCCTGGGGGGTGGAAACACCATATATTTT. Residues: CAWSVTPLGGGNTIYF. The chain uses TRBV30 and TRBJ1-3; D is possibly TRBD1 (5 bases). Germline CDR1 is GTSNPN and CDR2 is SVGIG (reference sequence). The CDR3 sequence is 16 residues long. V lost 0 bases and J lost 3, with 15 bases in between.

CDR3 amino acids: CASSYDRGLRGYTF. The DNA for the CDR3 is TGTGCCAGCAGCTACGACAGGGGTTTGAGAGGCTACACCTTC. This chain links TRBV7-2 with TRBJ1-2; 8 nucleotides align to TRBD1. The V segment lost 4 bases and the J segment 8 bases; nucleotides outside the gene matches: 9. Per germline, CDR1 SGHTA and CDR2 FQGNSA. The CDR3 covers 14 residues.

The chain links TRBV28 to TRBJ1-5, with TRBD1 as a possible D gene (5 bases). V lost 1 base and J lost 3, with 10 bases in between. Per germline, CDR1 MDHEN and CDR2 SYDVKM. The CDR3 totals 15 residues. CDR3 sequence reads: CASSLYRTINQPQHF. CDR3 nucleotides: TGTGCCAGCAGTTTATACAGGACAATCAATCAGCCCCAGCATTTT.

This clone has only a few counts. The chain carries TRBV2 and TRBJ1-6; 7 bases match TRBD1. This CDR3 is 15 amino acids long. Unmatched junction bases numbered 6, after V lost 6 bases and J lost 4 bases. CDR1 SNHLY and CDR2 FYNNEI come from the germline V gene. The CDR3 nucleotides are TGTGCCAGCAGGACAGGGCCTGCTTATAATTCACCCCTCCACTTT. Its translation: CASRTGPAYNSPLHF.

The rearrangement uses TRBV4-2 and TRBJ2-1; 9 nucleotides line up with TRBD2. CDR3 length: 16 amino acids. Germline V CDR1 and CDR2: LGHNA, YNFKEQ. V lost 2 bases to trimming and J lost 4 bases; unmatched junction nucleotides: 6. For the CDR3, the DNA is TGTGCCAGCAGCCAATCACTAGCGGGCCCATACAATGAGCAGTTCTTC. Protein product: CASSQSLAGPYNEQFF.

The chain combines TRBV11-2 with TRBJ2-3, with 9 bases lining up with TRBD2. The V gene's germline CDR1 is SGHAT and CDR2 FQNNGV. The J segment lost 4 bases and the V segment lost 3 bases, leaving 11 bases of the junction unmatched. This CDR3 is built from 17 residues. CDR3 protein: CASSLVESSGSPDTQYF. CDR3 bases: TGTGCCAGCAGCTTGGTAGAAAGTAGCGGGAGTCCAGATACGCAGTATTTT.

This clone has a handful of counts. The chain uses TRBV6-5 and TRBJ1-5; D gene uncertain. V gave up 6 bases and J gave up 5 bases, with 14 bases separating them. The CDR3 extends over 14 amino acids. Germline V gene data show CDR1 as MNHEY and CDR2 as SVGAGI. Here the CDR3 DNA reads TGTGCCAGCAGGATTTTCGGGTGGGATCAGCCCCAGCATTTT. Its protein is CASRIFGWDQPQHF.

This clone was seen a few times. This chain joins TRBV10-1 and TRBJ1-1, with 7 bases aligning to TRBD1. The CDR3 loop spans 14 amino acids. V lost 1 base and J lost 5; bases outside the gene matches: 4. The germline gives CDR1 WNHNN, CDR2 SYGVQD (reference sequence). The DNA for the CDR3 is TGCGCCAGCAGTGAGTTAAGGGGGCGGACTGAAGCTTTCTTT. Translating it yields CASSELRGRTEAFF.

The rearrangement uses TRBV11-2 and TRBJ2-1; 12 bases align to TRBD2. The V gene end was trimmed by 4 bases and the J gene end by 0 bases; junction bases not matched to a gene: 4. CDR3 length: 17 amino acids. Germline CDR1 is SGHAT and CDR2 is FQNNGV. CDR3 DNA: TGTGCCAGCAGCTCACTGACTAGCGGGAGCTCCTACAATGAGCAGTTCTTC. This encodes CASSSLTSGSSYNEQFF.

This clone was counted once. The chain couples TRBV7-9 to TRBJ2-3, with 8 bases matching TRBD2. Trimming cost V 5 bases and J 0 bases; bases outside gene matches: 4. The germline gives CDR1 SEHNR, CDR2 FQNEAQ (reference sequence). The CDR3 contains 15 residues. This CDR3 is CASSRTGGSTDTQYF. The DNA for the CDR3 is TGTGCCAGCAGCCGCACGGGGGGGAGCACAGATACGCAGTATTTT.

This rearrangement joins TRBV30 to TRBJ1-6, with TRBD1 matching over 7 bases. Per germline, CDR1 GTSNPN and CDR2 SVGIG (reference sequence). This CDR3 has 13 amino acids. V shed 2 bases, J shed 8 bases, and the junction held 3 bases outside the gene matches. The CDR3 DNA reads TGTGCCTGGAGTCCAGGGGGAGATTCACCCCTCCACTTT. Protein product: CAWSPGGDSPLHF. Looking up the rest from reference TRBV30 and TRBJ1-6 gives the full variable domain: SQTIHQWPATLVQPVGSPLSLECTVEGTSNPNLYWYRQAAGRGLQLLFYSVGIGQISSEVPQNLSASRPQDRQFILSSKKLLLSDSGFYLCAWSPGGDSPLHFGNGTRLTVT.

CDR3 sequence reads: CAIQTGTPFTGELFF. CDR3 bases: TGTGCCATCCAAACCGGGACTCCTTTCACCGGGGAGCTGTTTTTT. The gene calls are TRBV24-1 and TRBJ2-2; tentative D call: TRBD2 (6 bases). The CDR3 extends over 15 amino acids. V lost 11 bases and J 4 bases, leaving 19 bases between the germline ends. The germline gives CDR1 KGHDR, CDR2 SFDVKD.

This clone was seen a single time. V and J are TRBV6-2 or TRBV6-3 and TRBJ2-2; 15 nucleotides match TRBD2. The CDR3 totals 18 residues. Germline lookup yields CDR1 MNHEY and CDR2 SVGEGT. V was clipped by 6 bases and J by 2 bases; unmatched bases: 7. CDR3 in amino acids: CASSSGLAGGPNTGELFF. For the CDR3, the DNA is TGTGCCAGCAGCTCCGGACTAGCGGGAGGGCCTAACACCGGGGAGCTGTTTTTT.

Points on this clone: Other DNA sequences in the sample encode the same CDR3. In DNA, the CDR3 is TGTGCCAGCAGCCAAGACCTAGCGGGAGCTTACGAGCAGTACTTC. This sequence encodes CASSQDLAGAYEQYF. The chain combines TRBV4-2 with TRBJ2-7; 10 bases align to TRBD2. The V segment lost 0 bases and the J segment 4 bases; nucleotides outside the gene matches: 3. This CDR3 is 15 amino acids long. CDR1 LGHNA and CDR2 YNFKEQ come from the germline V gene.

The gene calls are TRBV9 and TRBJ2-7, with a weak D call TRBD2 (5 bases). Per germline, CDR1 SGDLS and CDR2 YYNGEE. CDR3 length equals 15 residues. Trimming shortened V by 1 base and J by 0 bases, and 11 bases separated the two germline ends. This CDR3 is CASSVSLGSSYEQYF. The DNA for the CDR3 is TGTGCCAGCAGCGTATCCCTGGGGAGCTCCTACGAGCAGTACTTC.

V is TRBV5-4 and J is TRBJ2-7; 8 positions match TRBD2. V lost 0 bases, J lost 2 bases, and 4 bases stayed unmatched. CDR1 is SGHNT and CDR2 is YYREEE in the germline V gene (reference sequence). The CDR3 contains 15 residues. The CDR3 DNA is TGTGCCAGCAGCTTGGGAGCGGGAGATACCTACGAGCAGTACTTC. As protein: CASSLGAGDTYEQYF.

The chain has TRBV7-2 and TRBJ2-5; TRBD1 is a possible D gene (6 bases). Germline lookup yields CDR1 SGHTA and CDR2 FQGNSA. The CDR3 has 13 amino acids. The V gene lost 5 bases and the J gene lost 1 base, with 8 bases spanning the gap. CDR3 region: CASSGQFQETQYF. In DNA, the CDR3 is TGTGCCAGCAGCGGACAGTTCCAAGAGACCCAGTACTTC. The whole variable domain, filled in from reference TRBV7-2 and TRBJ2-5, reads GAGVSQSPSNKVTEKGKDVELRCDPISGHTALYWYRQSLGQGLEFLIYFQGNSAPDKSGLPSDRFSAERTGGSVSTLTIQRTQQEDSAVYLCASSGQFQETQYFGPGTRLLVL.

This clone was seen a handful of times. The chain employs TRBV27 and TRBJ1-3; 8 bases are shared with TRBD1. This CDR3 is 14 amino acids long. With 7 bases clipped from V and 4 bases from J, the junction kept 6 bases outside the gene matches. Germline CDR1 reads MNHEY; CDR2 reads SMNVEV (reference sequence). The CDR3, as DNA: TGTGCCAGCACTTCGACAGGGGCGGGAAACACCATATATTTT. It translates to CASTSTGAGNTIYF.